This TCR beta chain was found in a study of patients and donors after allogeneic stem cell transplantation. A single record per CDR3 protein comes from TCRdb applying MiXCR to the RT-PCR reads. The table has 900,000 to 1,000,000 distinct CDR3 sequences, roughly 17% seen once. V gave up 5 bases and J gave up 1 base, with 11 bases separating them. The CDR3 runs to 13 residues. Germline loops: CDR1 DFQATT, CDR2 SNEGSKA (reference sequence). Source material: blood, either unsorted or a sorted T cell fraction (not recorded which). The TCR comes from a human donor who was either an allogeneic HSCT recipient or a stem cell or donor lymphocyte infusion donor (not recorded which). It is not recorded whose cells these are; they may come from a transplant donor. V is TRBV20-1 and J is TRBJ2-5; D not resolved. The CDR3: CSAERILQETQYF. The DNA of the CDR3 is TGCAGTGCTGAGAGAATACTCCAAGAGACCCAGTACTTC.